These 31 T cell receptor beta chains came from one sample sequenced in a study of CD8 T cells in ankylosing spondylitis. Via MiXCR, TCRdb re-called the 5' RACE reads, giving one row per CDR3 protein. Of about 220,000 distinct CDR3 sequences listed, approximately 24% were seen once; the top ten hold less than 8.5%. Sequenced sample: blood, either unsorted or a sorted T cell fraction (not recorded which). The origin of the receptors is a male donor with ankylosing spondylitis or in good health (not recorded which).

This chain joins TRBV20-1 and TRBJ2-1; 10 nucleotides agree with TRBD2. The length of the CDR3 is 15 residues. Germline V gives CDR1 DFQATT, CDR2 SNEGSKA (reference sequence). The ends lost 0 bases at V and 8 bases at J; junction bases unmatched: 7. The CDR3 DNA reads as TGCAGTGCTAGAGATTTTAAGCGGGAGGGCCATGAGCAGTTCTTC. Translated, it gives CSARDFKREGHEQFF.

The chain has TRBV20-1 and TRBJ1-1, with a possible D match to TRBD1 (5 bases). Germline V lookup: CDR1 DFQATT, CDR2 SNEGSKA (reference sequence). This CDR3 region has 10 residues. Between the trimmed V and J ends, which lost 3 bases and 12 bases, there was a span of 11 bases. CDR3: CSARTVSTFF. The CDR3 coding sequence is TGCAGTGCTAGGACAGTCAGCACTTTCTTT.

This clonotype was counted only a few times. Here the CDR3 reads CASSFLVVGETQYF. CDR3 nucleotide sequence: TGCGCCAGCAGCTTCCTCGTTGTAGGAGAGACCCAGTACTTC. The V and J genes are TRBV5-1 and TRBJ2-5; D ambiguous. The V end was cut by 2 bases, the J end by 4 bases, with 12 bases between. The germline gives CDR1 SGHRS, CDR2 YFSETQ. The CDR3 covers 14 residues.

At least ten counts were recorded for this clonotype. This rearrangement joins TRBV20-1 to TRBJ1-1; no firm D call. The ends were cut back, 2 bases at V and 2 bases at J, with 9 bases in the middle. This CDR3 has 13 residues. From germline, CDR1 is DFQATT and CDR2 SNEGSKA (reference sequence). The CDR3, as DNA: TGCAGTGCTAGAAACGATCCTAACACTGAAGCTTTCTTT. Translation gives CSARNDPNTEAFF.

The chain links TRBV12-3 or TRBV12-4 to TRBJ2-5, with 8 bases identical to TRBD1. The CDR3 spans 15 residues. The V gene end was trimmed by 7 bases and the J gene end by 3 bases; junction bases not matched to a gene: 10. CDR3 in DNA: TGTGCCAGCAAAAGTAGAGGGACAGGAGAAGAGACCCAGTACTTC. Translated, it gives CASKSRGTGEETQYF.

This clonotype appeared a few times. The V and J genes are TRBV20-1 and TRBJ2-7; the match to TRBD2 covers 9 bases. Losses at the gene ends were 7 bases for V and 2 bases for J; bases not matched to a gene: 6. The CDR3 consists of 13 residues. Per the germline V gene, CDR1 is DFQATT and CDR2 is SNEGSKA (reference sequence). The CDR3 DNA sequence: TGCAGTGTCAAAGCGGGGGGCACCTACGAGCAGTACTTC. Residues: CSVKAGGTYEQYF.

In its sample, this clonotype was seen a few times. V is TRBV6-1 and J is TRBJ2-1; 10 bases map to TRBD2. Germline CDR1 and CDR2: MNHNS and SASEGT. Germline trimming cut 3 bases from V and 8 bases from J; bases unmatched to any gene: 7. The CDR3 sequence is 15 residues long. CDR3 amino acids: CASSESGRASDEQFF. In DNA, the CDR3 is TGTGCCAGCAGTGAGAGCGGGAGGGCCTCAGATGAGCAGTTCTTC.

CDR3 sequence (DNA): TGCGCCAGCAGCTTGGACAGGGGGCCCACTGAAGCTTTCTTT. Amino acid sequence: CASSLDRGPTEAFF. V usage is TRBV5-1 and J usage is TRBJ1-1; 9 nucleotides match TRBD1. This CDR3 has 14 amino acids. Germline V gene data show CDR1 as SGHRS and CDR2 as YFSETQ. With 0 bases clipped from V and 4 bases from J, the junction kept 1 base outside the gene matches.

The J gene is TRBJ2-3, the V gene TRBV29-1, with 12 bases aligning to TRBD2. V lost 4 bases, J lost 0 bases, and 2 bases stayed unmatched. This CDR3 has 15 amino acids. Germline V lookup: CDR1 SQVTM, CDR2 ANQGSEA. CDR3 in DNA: TGCAGCGTTGGGACTAGCGGGACGAGCACAGATACGCAGTATTTT. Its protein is CSVGTSGTSTDTQYF.

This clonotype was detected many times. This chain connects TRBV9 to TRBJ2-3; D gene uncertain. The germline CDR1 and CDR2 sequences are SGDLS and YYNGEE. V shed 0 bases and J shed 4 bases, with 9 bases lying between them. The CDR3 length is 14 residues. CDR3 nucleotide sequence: TGTGCCAGCAGCGTAGAGGGAATTGCAGATACGCAGTATTTT. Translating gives CASSVEGIADTQYF. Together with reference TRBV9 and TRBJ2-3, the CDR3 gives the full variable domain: DSGVTQTPKHLITATGQRVTLRCSPRSGDLSVYWYQQSLDQGLQFLIQYYNGEERAKGNILERFSAQQFPDLHSELNLSSLELGDSALYFCASSVEGIADTQYFGPGTRLTVL.

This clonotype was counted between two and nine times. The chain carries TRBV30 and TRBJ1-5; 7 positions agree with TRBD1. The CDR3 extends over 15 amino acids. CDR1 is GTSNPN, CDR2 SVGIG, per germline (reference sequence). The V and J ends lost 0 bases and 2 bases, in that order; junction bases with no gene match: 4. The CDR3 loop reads CAWSVRGQRNQPQHF. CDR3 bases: TGTGCCTGGAGTGTACGGGGACAGCGCAATCAGCCCCAGCATTTT.

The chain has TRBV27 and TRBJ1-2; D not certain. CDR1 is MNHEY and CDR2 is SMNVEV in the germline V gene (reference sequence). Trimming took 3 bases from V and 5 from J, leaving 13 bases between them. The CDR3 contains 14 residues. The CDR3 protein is CASSLGSKTYGYTF. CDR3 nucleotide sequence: TGTGCCAGCAGTTTGGGCAGCAAAACATATGGCTACACCTTC.

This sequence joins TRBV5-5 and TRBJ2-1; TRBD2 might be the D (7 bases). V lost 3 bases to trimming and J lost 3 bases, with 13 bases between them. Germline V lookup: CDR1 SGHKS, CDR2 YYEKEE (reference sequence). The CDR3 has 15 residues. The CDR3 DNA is TGTGCCAGCAGCTGGGGGGGCTTTGACTACAATGAGCAGTTCTTC. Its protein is CASSWGGFDYNEQFF. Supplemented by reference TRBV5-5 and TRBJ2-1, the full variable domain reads DAGVTQSPTHLIKTRGQQVTLRCSPISGHKSVSWYQQVLGQGPQFIFQYYEKEERGRGNFPDRFSARQFPNYSSELNVNALLLGDSALYLCASSWGGFDYNEQFFGPGTRLTVL.

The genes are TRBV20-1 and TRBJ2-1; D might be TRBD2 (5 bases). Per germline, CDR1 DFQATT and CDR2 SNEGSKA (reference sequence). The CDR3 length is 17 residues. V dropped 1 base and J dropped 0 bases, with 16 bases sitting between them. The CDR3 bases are TGCAGTGCTAGAGGAGCGGATACGGGCCGCTCCTACAATGAGCAGTTCTTC. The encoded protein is CSARGADTGRSYNEQFF.

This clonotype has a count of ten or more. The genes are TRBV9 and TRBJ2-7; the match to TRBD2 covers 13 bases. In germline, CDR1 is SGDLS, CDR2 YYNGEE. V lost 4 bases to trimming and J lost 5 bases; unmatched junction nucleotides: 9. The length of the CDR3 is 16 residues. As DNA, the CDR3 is TGTGCCAGCAGCTCCCGGACTAGCGGGAGTACGGACGAGCAGTACTTC. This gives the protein CASSSRTSGSTDEQYF.

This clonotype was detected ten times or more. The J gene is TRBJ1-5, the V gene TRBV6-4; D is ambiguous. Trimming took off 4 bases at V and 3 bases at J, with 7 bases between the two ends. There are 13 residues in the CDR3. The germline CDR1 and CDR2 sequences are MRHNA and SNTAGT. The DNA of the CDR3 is TGTGCCAGCAGTGCGGGTTACAATCAGCCCCAGCATTTT. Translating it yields CASSAGYNQPQHF.

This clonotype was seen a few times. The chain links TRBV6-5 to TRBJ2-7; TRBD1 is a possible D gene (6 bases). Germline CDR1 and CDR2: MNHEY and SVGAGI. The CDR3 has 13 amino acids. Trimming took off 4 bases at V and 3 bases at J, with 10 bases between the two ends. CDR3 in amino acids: CASSSGDRYEQYF. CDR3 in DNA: TGTGCCAGCAGTTCAGGGGACCGCTACGAGCAGTACTTC.

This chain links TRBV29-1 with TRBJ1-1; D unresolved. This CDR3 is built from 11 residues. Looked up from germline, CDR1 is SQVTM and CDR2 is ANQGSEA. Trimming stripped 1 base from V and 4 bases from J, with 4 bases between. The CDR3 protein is CSVEARTEAFF. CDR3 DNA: TGCAGCGTTGAAGCCCGCACTGAAGCTTTCTTT.

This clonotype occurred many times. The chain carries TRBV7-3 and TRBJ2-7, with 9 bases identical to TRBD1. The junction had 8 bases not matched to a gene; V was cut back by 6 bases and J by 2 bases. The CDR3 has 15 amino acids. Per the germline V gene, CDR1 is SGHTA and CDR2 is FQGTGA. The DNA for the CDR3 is TGTGCCAGCAGTCGAGACGGGACAGGGACCTACGAGCAGTACTTC. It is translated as CASSRDGTGTYEQYF.

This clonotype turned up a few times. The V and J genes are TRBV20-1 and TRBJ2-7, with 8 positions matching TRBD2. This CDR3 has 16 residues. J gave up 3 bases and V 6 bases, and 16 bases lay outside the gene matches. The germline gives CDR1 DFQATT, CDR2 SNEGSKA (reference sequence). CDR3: CSAPKPGSGNNYEQYF. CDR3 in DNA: TGCAGTGCCCCTAAACCGGGTAGCGGGAACAACTACGAGCAGTACTTC.

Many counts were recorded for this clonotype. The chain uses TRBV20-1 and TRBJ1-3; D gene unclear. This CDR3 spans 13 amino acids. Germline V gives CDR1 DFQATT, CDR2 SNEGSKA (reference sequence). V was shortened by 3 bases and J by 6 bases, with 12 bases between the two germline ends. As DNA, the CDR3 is TGCAGTGCTAGTGTCCAGCCCTCAAACACCATATATTTT. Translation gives CSASVQPSNTIYF.

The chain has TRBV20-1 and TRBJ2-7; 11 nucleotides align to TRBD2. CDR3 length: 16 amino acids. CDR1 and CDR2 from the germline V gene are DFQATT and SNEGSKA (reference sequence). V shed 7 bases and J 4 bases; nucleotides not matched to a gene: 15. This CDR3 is CSVIRGPLAGGYEQYF. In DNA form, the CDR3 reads TGCAGTGTCATTAGGGGGCCTCTAGCGGGAGGTTACGAGCAGTACTTC.

Written as DNA, the CDR3 is TGTGCCAGCAGCTTATACCCAGGGGGGGACGAGCAGTACTTC. It specifies CASSLYPGGDEQYF. The genes are TRBV7-6 and TRBJ2-7; D possibly matches TRBD1 or TRBD2 (7 bases each). The CDR3 spans 14 residues. Deletions cut 2 bases from V and 5 bases from J, with 13 bases between. Germline V gives CDR1 SGHVS, CDR2 FNYEAQ.

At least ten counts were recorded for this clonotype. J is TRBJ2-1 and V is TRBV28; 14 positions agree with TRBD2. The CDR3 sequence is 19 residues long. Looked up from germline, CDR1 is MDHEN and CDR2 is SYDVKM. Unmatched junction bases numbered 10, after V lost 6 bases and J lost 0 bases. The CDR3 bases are TGTGCCAGCAGCGACGCAAGACTAGCGGGAGGGAGCTCCTACAATGAGCAGTTCTTC. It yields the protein CASSDARLAGGSSYNEQFF.

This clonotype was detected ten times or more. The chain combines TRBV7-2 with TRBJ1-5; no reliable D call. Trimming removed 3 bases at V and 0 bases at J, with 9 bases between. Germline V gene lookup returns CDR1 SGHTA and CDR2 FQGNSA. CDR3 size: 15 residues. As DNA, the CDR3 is TGTGCCAGCAGCTTGGACGGCTCTAGCAATCAGCCCCAGCATTTT. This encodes CASSLDGSSNQPQHF.

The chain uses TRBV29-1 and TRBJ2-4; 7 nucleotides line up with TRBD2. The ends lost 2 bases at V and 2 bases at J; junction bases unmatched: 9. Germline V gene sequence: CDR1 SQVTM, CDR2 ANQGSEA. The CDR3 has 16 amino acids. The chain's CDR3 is CSVESLGGSTKNIQYF. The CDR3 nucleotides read TGCAGCGTTGAATCTTTGGGGGGGAGTACCAAAAACATTCAGTACTTC.

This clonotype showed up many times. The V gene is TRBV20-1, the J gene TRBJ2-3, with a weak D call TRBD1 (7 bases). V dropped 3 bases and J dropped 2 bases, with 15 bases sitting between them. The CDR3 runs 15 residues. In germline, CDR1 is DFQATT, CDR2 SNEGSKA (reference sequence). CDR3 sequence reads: CSARARGALTDTQYF. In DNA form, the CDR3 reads TGCAGTGCTAGGGCCAGGGGGGCCCTCACAGATACGCAGTATTTT.

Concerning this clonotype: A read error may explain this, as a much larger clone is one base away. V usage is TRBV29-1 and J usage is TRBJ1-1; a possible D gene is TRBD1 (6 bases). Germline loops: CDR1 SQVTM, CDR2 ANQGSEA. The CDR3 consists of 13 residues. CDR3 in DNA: TGCAGCGCTATAGGACACACACAGGGTGAAGCTCTCTTT. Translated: CSAIGHTQGEALF.

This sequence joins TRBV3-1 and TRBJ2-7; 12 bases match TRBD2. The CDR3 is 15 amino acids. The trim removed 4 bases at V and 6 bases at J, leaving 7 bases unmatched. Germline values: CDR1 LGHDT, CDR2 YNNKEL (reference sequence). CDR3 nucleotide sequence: TGTGCCAGCAGCCCTGGACTAGCGGGATCGGTCGAGCAGTACTTC. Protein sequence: CASSPGLAGSVEQYF.

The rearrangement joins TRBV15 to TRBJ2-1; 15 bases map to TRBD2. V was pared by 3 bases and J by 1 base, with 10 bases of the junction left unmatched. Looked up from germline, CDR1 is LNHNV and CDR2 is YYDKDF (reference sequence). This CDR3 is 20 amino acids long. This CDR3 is CATSSASGLAGGGSYNEQFF. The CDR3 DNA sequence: TGTGCCACCAGCAGCGCATCGGGACTAGCGGGAGGTGGGTCCTACAATGAGCAGTTCTTC.

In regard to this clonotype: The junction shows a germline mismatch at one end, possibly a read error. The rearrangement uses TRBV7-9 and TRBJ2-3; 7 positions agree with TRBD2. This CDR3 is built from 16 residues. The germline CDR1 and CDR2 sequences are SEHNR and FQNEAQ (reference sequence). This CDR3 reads CASRGGFTLTGDTQYF. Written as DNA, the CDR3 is TGTGCCAGCAGGGGGGGGTTCACGCTTACGGGAGATACCCAGTATTTT.